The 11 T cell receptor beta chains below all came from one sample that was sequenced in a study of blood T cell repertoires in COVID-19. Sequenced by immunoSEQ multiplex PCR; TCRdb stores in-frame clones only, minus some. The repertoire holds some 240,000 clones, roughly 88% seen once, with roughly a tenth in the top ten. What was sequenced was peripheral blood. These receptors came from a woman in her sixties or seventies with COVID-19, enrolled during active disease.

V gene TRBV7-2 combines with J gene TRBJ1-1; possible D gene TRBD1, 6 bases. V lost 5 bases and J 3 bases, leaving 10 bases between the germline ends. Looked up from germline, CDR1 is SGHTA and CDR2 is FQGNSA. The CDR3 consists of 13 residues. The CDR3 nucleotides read TGTGCCAGCAGCCCCCAGGGGTACACTGAAGCTTTCTTT. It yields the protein CASSPQGYTEAFF. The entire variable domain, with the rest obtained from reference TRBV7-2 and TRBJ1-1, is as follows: GAGVSQSPSNKVTEKGKDVELRCDPISGHTALYWYRQSLGQGLEFLIYFQGNSAPDKSGLPSDRFSAERTGGSVSTLTIQRTQQEDSAVYLCASSPQGYTEAFFGQGTRLTVV.

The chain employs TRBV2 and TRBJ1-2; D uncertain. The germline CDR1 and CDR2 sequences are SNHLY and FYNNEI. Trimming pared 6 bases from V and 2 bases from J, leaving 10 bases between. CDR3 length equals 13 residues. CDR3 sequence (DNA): TGTGCCAGCAGAGTACTAGGGAACTATGGCTACACCTTC. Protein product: CASRVLGNYGYTF. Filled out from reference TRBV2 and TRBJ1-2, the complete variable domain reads EPEVTQTPSHQVTQMGQEVILRCVPISNHLYFYWYRQILGQKVEFLVSFYNNEISEKSEIFDDQFSVERPDGSNFTLKIRSTKLEDSAMYFCASRVLGNYGYTFGSGTRLTVV.

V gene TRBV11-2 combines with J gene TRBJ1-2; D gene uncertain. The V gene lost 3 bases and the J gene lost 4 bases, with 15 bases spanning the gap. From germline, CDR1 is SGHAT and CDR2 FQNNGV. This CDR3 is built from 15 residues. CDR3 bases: TGTGCCAGCAGCTTCGATTCACAGTTCTCCTATGGCTACACCTTC. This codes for CASSFDSQFSYGYTF.

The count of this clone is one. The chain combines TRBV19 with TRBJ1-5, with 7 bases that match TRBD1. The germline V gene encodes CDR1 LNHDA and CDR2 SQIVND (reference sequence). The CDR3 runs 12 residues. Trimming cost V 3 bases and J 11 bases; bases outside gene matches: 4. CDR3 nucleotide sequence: TGTGCCAGTAGTATGGGGACAGTAACCCAGCATTTT. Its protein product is CASSMGTVTQHF.

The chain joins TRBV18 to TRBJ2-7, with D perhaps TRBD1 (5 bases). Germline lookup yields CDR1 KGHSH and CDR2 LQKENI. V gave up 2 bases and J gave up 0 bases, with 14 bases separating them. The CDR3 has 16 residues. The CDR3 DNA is TGTGCCAGCTCACCAACATTCCGACAGAGCTCCTACGAGCAGTACTTC. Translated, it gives CASSPTFRQSSYEQYF.

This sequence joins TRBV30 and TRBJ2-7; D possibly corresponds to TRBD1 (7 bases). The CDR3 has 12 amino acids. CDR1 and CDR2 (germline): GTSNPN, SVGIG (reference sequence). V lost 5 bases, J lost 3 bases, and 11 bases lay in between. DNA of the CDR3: TGTGCCTGGCAGGGGGGCCTCTACGAGCAGTACTTC. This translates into CAWQGGLYEQYF.

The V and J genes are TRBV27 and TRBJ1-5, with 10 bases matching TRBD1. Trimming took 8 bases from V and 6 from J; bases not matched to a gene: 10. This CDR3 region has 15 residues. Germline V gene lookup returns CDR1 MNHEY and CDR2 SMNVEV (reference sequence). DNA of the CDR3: TGTGCCAGCGGCCCGCGGGGACAGGGGATTCAGCCCCAGCATTTT. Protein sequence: CASGPRGQGIQPQHF.

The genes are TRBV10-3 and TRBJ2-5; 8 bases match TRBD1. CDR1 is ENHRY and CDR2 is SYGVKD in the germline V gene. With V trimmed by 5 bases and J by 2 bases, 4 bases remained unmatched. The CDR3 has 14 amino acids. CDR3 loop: CAISIGTGQETQYF. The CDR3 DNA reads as TGTGCCATCAGTATTGGGACAGGTCAAGAGACCCAGTACTTC.

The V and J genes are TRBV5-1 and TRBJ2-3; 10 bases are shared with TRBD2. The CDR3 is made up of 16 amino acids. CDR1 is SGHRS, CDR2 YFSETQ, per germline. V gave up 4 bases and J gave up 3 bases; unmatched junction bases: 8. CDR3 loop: CASSQSGRAITDTQYF. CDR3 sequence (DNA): TGCGCCAGCAGCCAAAGCGGGAGGGCCATTACAGATACGCAGTATTTT. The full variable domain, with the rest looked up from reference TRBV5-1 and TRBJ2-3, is KAGVTQTPRYLIKTRGQQVTLSCSPISGHRSVSWYQQTPGQGLQFLFEYFSETQRNKGNFPGRFSGRQFSNSRSEMNVSTLELGDSALYLCASSQSGRAITDTQYFGPGTRLTVL.

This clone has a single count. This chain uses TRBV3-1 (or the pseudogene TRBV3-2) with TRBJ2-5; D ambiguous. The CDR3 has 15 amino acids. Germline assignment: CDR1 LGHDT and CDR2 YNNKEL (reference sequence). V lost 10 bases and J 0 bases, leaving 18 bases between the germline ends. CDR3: CATSGSQPHQETQYF. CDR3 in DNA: TGTGCCACCTCAGGCTCCCAACCCCACCAAGAGACCCAGTACTTC.

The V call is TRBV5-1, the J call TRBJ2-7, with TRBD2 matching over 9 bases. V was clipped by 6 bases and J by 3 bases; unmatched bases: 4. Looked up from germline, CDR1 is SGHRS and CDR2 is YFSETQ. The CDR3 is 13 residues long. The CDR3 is CASMVREGYEQYF. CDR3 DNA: TGCGCCAGCATGGTGCGGGAGGGCTACGAGCAGTACTTC.